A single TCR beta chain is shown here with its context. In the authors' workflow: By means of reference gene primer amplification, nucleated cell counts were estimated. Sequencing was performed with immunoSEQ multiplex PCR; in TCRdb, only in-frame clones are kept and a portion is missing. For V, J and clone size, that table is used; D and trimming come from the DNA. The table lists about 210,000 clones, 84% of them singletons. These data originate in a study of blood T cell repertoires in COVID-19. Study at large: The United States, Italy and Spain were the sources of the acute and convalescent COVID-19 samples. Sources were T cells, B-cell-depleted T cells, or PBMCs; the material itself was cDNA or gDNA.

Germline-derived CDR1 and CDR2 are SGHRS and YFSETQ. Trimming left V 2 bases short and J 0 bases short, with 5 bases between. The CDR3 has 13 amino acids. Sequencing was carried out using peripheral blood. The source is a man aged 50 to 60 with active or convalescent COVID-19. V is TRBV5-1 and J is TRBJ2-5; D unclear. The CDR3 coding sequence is TGCGCCAGCAGCTTCCAGGACCAAGAGACCCAGTACTTC. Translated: CASSFQDQETQYF. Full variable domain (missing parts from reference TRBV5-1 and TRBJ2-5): KAGVTQTPRYLIKTRGQQVTLSCSPISGHRSVSWYQQTPGQGLQFLFEYFSETQRNKGNFPGRFSGRQFSNSRSEMNVSTLELGDSALYLCASSFQDQETQYFGPGTRLLVL.